The rows below give T cell receptor beta chains drawn from one sample of a study of cytotoxic CD8 clonotypes in ibrutinib-treated CLL. Clones were sequenced by immunoSEQ multiplex PCR, and TCRdb holds only the in-frame ones, with some missing. The sample shows about 300,000 clones, approximately 76% of them seen only once. This specimen was PBMCs, taken at disease progression, from a patient treated with ibrutinib. The receptor source for this set is a human donor with chronic lymphocytic leukemia. Each CDR3 is given with its conserved first and last residue. D genes are given only for firm matches. Size values are once, few and many counts, or a class for expanded clones, and some rows have none.

d_call: .
j_call: TRBJ1-3
cdr3_length: 14
v_call: TRBV28
clone_size: .
cdr3_nt: TGTGCCAGCAGTTTGCCCCCCCCTGGAAACACCATATATTTT
cdr3_aa: CASSLPPPGNTIYF

d_call: .
j_call: TRBJ2-7
cdr3_length: 16
v_call: TRBV4-1
clone_size: few
cdr3_nt: TGCGCCAGCAGCCAAGGAGGGGCAGGGGAATACTACGAGCAGTACTTC
cdr3_aa: CASSQGGAGEYYEQYF

d_call: .
j_call: TRBJ2-4
cdr3_length: 12
v_call: TRBV29-1
clone_size: .
cdr3_nt: TGCAGCGTTGGGATAGCCAAAAACATTCAGTACTTC
cdr3_aa: CSVGIAKNIQYF

d_call: .
j_call: TRBJ1-1
cdr3_length: 12
v_call: TRBV5-6
clone_size: .
cdr3_nt: TGTGCCAGCAGCGCGAGGGTTTTTCGAGCTTTCTTT
cdr3_aa: CASSARVFRAFF

d_call: .
j_call: TRBJ1-5
cdr3_length: 14
v_call: TRBV18
clone_size: .
cdr3_nt: TGTGCCAGCTCACCAGACAGTGGGGATCAGCCCCAGCATTTT
cdr3_aa: CASSPDSGDQPQHF

d_call: .
j_call: TRBJ2-2
cdr3_length: 14
v_call: TRBV19
clone_size: .
cdr3_nt: TGTGCCAGCGACAAAGGGGGTTACACCGGGGAGCTGTTTTTT
cdr3_aa: CASDKGGYTGELFF

d_call: .
j_call: TRBJ2-6
cdr3_length: 16
v_call: TRBV16
clone_size: .
cdr3_nt: TGTGCCAGCAGTCGTCTATGGGGACCCGGGGCCAACGTCCTGACTTTC
cdr3_aa: CASSRLWGPGANVLTF

d_call: .
j_call: TRBJ2-5
cdr3_length: 10
v_call: TRBV6-1
clone_size: .
cdr3_nt: TGTGCCAGCACCGAAGCAACCCAGTACTTC
cdr3_aa: CASTEATQYF

d_call: .
j_call: TRBJ2-3
cdr3_length: 15
v_call: TRBV29-1
clone_size: .
cdr3_nt: TGCAGCGCCGGATCCAGACTGAGGTTTACAGATACGCAGTATTTT
cdr3_aa: CSAGSRLRFTDTQYF

d_call: .
j_call: TRBJ1-2
cdr3_length: 13
v_call: TRBV2
clone_size: many
cdr3_nt: TGTGCCAGCAGTATCGGTTTTAACTATGGCTACACCTTC
cdr3_aa: CASSIGFNYGYTF

d_call: TRBD1
j_call: TRBJ2-7
cdr3_length: 14
v_call: TRBV5-1
clone_size: few
cdr3_nt: TGCGCCAGCAGCCCGGGACAGGGGGTTTACGAGCAGTACTTC
cdr3_aa: CASSPGQGVYEQYF

d_call: TRBD2
j_call: TRBJ2-1
cdr3_length: 13
v_call: TRBV27
clone_size: .
cdr3_nt: TGTGCCAGCAGTTTAGGGCTAGCGGATGAGCAGTTCTTC
cdr3_aa: CASSLGLADEQFF

d_call: TRBD1
j_call: TRBJ1-5
cdr3_length: 14
v_call: TRBV10-3
clone_size: few
cdr3_nt: TGTGCCATCAGTGGGTCAGGGGGAAATCAGCCCCAGCATTTT
cdr3_aa: CAISGSGGNQPQHF

d_call: .
j_call: TRBJ2-3
cdr3_length: 16
v_call: TRBV28
clone_size: .
cdr3_nt: TGTGCCAGCAGCCCCATCCTCCCGGGCCTCACAGATACGCAGTATTTT
cdr3_aa: CASSPILPGLTDTQYF

d_call: .
j_call: TRBJ2-5
cdr3_length: 14
v_call: TRBV10-2
clone_size: once
cdr3_nt: TGCGCCAGCAGTGAGAAGGGGCCCTTCGAAACCCAGTACTTC
cdr3_aa: CASSEKGPFETQYF

d_call: .
j_call: TRBJ2-7
cdr3_length: 14
v_call: TRBV5-1
clone_size: .
cdr3_nt: TGCGCCAGCAGCTTGTTCGGTCTCTCCTACGAGCAGTACTTC
cdr3_aa: CASSLFGLSYEQYF

d_call: .
j_call: TRBJ2-7
cdr3_length: 15
v_call: TRBV11-1
clone_size: .
cdr3_nt: TGTGCCAGCAGCTTAGAGTATGGACCCATACAGGAGCAGTACTTC
cdr3_aa: CASSLEYGPIQEQYF

d_call: .
j_call: TRBJ2-1
cdr3_length: 16
v_call: TRBV5-4
clone_size: .
cdr3_nt: TGTGCCAGCAGTTCGCTCGCAGGTGGGCTCCTTAATGAGCAGTTCTTC
cdr3_aa: CASSSLAGGLLNEQFF

d_call: .
j_call: TRBJ1-4
cdr3_length: 14
v_call: TRBV25-1
clone_size: .
cdr3_nt: TGTGCCAGCAGGACGTCTCAGGGTGAGGAAAAACTGTTTTTT
cdr3_aa: CASRTSQGEEKLFF

d_call: .
j_call: TRBJ2-3
cdr3_length: 13
v_call: TRBV27
clone_size: .
cdr3_nt: TGTGCCAGCAGTTTAATTGGTGTGGATACGCAGTATTTT
cdr3_aa: CASSLIGVDTQYF

d_call: .
j_call: TRBJ2-7
cdr3_length: 14
v_call: TRBV11-1
clone_size: .
cdr3_nt: TGTGCCAGCAGATCAAATACATGGTCCTACGAGCAGTACTTC
cdr3_aa: CASRSNTWSYEQYF

d_call: .
j_call: TRBJ2-7
cdr3_length: 17
v_call: TRBV29-1
clone_size: .
cdr3_nt: TGCAGCGTTGGGGTAATAGGGCAGGGGAGGTCCTACTACGAGCAGTACTTC
cdr3_aa: CSVGVIGQGRSYYEQYF